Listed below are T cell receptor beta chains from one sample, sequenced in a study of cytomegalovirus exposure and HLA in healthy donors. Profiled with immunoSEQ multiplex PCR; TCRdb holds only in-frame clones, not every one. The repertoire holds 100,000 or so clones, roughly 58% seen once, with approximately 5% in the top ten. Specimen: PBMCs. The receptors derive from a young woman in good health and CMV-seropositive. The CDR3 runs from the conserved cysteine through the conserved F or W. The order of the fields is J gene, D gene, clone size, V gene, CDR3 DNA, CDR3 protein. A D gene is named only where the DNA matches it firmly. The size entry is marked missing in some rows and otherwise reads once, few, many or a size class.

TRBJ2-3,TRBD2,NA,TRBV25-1,TGTGCCAGCAGTGAATGGGCGGGGGGGCTGGGCACAGATACGCAGTATTTT,CASSEWAGGLGTDTQYF
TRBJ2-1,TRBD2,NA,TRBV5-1,TGCGCCAGCAGCCTGGGACTAGCCACCTACAATGAGCAGTTCTTC,CASSLGLATYNEQFF
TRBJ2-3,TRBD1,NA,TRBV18,TGTGCCAGCTCACCATTAGGGGGCGAAGATACGCAGTATTTT,CASSPLGGEDTQYF
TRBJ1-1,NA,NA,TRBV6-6,TGTGCCAGCAGTAAGCAATTCGAAGTGAACACTGAAGCTTTCTTT,CASSKQFEVNTEAFF
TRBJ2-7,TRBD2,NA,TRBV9,TGTGCCAGCAGCGTTGCCGGGACTAGCATCGACGAGCAGTACTTC,CASSVAGTSIDEQYF
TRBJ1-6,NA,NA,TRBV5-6,TGTGCCAGCAGCTTTGGACACGGCGATTCACCCCTCCACTTT,CASSFGHGDSPLHF
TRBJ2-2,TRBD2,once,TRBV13,TGTGCCAGCAGCTTGGGACTAGCGTTCGTCGGGGAGCTGTTTTTT,CASSLGLAFVGELFF
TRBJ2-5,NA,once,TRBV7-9,TGTGCCAGCAGCGAGAACACAGGGTCCCAAGAGACCCAGTACTTC,CASSENTGSQETQYF
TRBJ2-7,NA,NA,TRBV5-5,TGTGCCAGCAGCTTGGCACACGGGAGCTCCTACGAGCAGTACTTC,CASSLAHGSSYEQYF
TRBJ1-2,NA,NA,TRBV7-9,TGTGCCAGCAGCATCGCAGGGGCTCCAACCGGCTACACCTTC,CASSIAGAPTGYTF
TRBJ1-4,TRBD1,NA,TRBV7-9,TGTGCCAGCAGCTTAACCGGGACAGGGGGCGAAAAACTGTTTTTT,CASSLTGTGGEKLFF
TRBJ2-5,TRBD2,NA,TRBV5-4,TGTGCCAGCAGCTTGTTTCAGCGGGAGGAGACCCAGTACTTC,CASSLFQREETQYF
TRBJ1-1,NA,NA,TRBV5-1,TGCGCCAGCAGCTTCGCAGGGGCCATCATGAACACTGAAGCTTTCTTT,CASSFAGAIMNTEAFF
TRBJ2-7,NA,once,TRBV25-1,TGTGCCAGCAGTGACATCAGCGCCTCTCTTGCCGAGCAGTACTTC,CASSDISASLAEQYF
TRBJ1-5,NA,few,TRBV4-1,TGCGCCAGCAGCCAAGGCGGGATTGTCAATCAGCCCCAGCATTTT,CASSQGGIVNQPQHF
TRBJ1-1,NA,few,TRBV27,TGTGCCAGCGCTTACGGGGGAGGCGCTGAAGCTTTCTTT,CASAYGGGAEAFF
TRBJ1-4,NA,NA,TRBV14,TGTGCCAGCAGCCCCATCGGGAATAATGAAAAACTGTTTTTT,CASSPIGNNEKLFF
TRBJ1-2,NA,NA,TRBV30,TGTGCCTGGAGTGTATCGTTAGTAAACTATGGCTACGCCTTC,CAWSVSLVNYGYAF
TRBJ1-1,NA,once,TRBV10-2,TGCGCCAGCAGTGAGCCACAAAGAATGAACACTGAAGCTTTCTTT,CASSEPQRMNTEAFF
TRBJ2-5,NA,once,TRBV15,TGTGCCACCAGCAGTCCCAGCGGTCGCCTTCGCCAGGAGACCCAGTACTTC,CATSSPSGRLRQETQYF
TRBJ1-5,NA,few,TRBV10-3,TGTGCCATCAGTGATGGAGGGATTAGCAATCAGCCCCAGCATTTT,CAISDGGISNQPQHF
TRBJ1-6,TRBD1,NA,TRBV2,TGTGCCAGCAGTGAAGCTGGGACAGGGGTCTCACCCCTCCACTTT,CASSEAGTGVSPLHF
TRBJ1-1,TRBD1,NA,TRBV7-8,TGTGCCAGCAGCTACTCAACAGGGGGCGCAGGAAGGGGTACTGAAGCTTTCTTT,CASSYSTGGAGRGTEAFF
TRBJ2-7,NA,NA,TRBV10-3,TGTGCCGTCGGTCCGGACCGGGGGTCCTACGAGCAGTACTTC,CAVGPDRGSYEQYF